Included here is one TCR beta chain sequence, with context. This sample is drawn from a study of blood T cell repertoires in COVID-19. In the study overall: From the United States, Italy and Spain came samples of acute and convalescent COVID-19. Nucleic acid was either cDNA or gDNA, and it came from T cells, B-cell-depleted T cells, or PBMCs.

The V gene end was trimmed by 2 bases and the J gene end by 2 bases; junction bases not matched to a gene: 1. Germline CDR1 reads SGHTA; CDR2 reads FQGNSA. The CDR3 has 15 residues. Methods used by the authors: Quantification of nucleated cells was approximated via reference gene primer amplification. Method: immunoSEQ multiplex PCR; TCRdb's copy keeps in-frame clones and lacks some. The V and J calls and the clone size are those of that table, but D and trimming were determined from the DNA. Among about 160,000 clones, roughly four fifths were seen once, and the ten largest hold 11%. The sequenced material came from peripheral blood. J is TRBJ2-7 and V is TRBV7-2; TRBD2 aligns across 12 bases. The TCR comes from a man aged 55 to 70 with active or convalescent COVID-19. CDR3 sequence (DNA): TGTGCCAGCAGCTTACTAGCGGGAGGGACCTACGAGCAGTACTTC. Protein: CASSLLAGGTYEQYF.